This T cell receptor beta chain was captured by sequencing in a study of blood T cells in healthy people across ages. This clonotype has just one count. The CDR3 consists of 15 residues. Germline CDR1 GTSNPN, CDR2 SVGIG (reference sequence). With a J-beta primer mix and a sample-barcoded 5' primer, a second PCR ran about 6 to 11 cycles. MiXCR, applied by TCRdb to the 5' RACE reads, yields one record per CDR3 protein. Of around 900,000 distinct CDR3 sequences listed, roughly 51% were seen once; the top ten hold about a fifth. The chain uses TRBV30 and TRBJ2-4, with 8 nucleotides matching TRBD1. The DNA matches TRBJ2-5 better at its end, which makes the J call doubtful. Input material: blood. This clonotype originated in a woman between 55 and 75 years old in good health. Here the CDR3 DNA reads TGTGCCTGGAACCCTGGACAGGGCGACCAAGAGACCCAGTACTTC. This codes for CAWNPGQGDQETQYF.